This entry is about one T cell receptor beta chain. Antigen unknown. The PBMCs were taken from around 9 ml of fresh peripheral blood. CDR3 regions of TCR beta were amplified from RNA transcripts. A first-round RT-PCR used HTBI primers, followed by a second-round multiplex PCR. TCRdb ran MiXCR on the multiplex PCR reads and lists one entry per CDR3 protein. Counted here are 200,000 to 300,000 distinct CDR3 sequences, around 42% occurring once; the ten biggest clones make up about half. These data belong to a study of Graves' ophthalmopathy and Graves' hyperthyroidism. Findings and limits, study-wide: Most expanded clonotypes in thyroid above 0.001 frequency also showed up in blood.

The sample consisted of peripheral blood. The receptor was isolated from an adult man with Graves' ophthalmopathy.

CDR3 amino acids: CASSISLTYEQYF. CDR3 in DNA: TGTGCCAGTAGTATAAGTCTGACCTACGAGCAGTACTTC. The rearrangement uses TRBV19 and TRBJ2-7; no definite D call. Germline V CDR1 and CDR2: LNHDA, SQIVND (reference sequence). Trimming took off 2 bases at V and 2 bases at J, with 7 bases between the two ends. The CDR3 has 13 amino acids.